What follows are 26 T cell receptor beta chains derived from one specimen sequenced in a study of shared clonotypes between healthy human individuals. Here immunoSEQ multiplex PCR was the method, and the copy in TCRdb shows in-frame clones only, minus some. The sample records 550,000 to 600,000 clones, roughly 79% being singletons. The sample taken for sequencing was PBMCs. These receptors were collected from a middle-aged woman in good health. Some clones in this sample may be carry-over from other donors' samples.

This sequence joins TRBV10-1 and TRBJ2-2; 8 nucleotides agree with TRBD2. The CDR3 loop spans 14 amino acids. Germline CDR1 and CDR2: WNHNN and SYGVQD (reference sequence). V dropped 6 bases and J dropped 0; count of bases not matched to a gene: 0. The CDR3 here is CASRGLANTGELFF. In DNA form, the CDR3 reads TGCGCCAGCAGGGGACTAGCGAACACCGGGGAGCTGTTTTTT.

The chain combines TRBV5-4 with TRBJ2-2, with 11 bases fitting TRBD2. V shed 5 bases and J 4 bases; nucleotides not matched to a gene: 19. This CDR3 is built from 20 residues. CDR1 and CDR2 from the germline V gene are SGHNT and YYREEE (reference sequence). CDR3 region: CASSPGTSGRLRGTTGELFF. Here the CDR3 DNA reads TGTGCCAGCAGTCCGGGGACTAGCGGCCGACTCAGGGGAACCACCGGGGAGCTGTTTTTT. The entire variable domain, with the rest obtained from reference TRBV5-4 and TRBJ2-2, is as follows: ETGVTQSPTHLIKTRGQQVTLRCSSQSGHNTVSWYQQALGQGPQFIFQYYREEENGRGNFPPRFSGLQFPNYSSELNVNALELDDSALYLCASSPGTSGRLRGTTGELFFGEGSRLTVL.

This rearrangement joins TRBV5-1 to TRBJ1-4; D may be TRBD1 (6 bases). Germline V gene data show CDR1 as SGHRS and CDR2 as YFSETQ. This CDR3 is built from 15 residues. Between the trimmed V and J ends, which lost 3 bases and 5 bases, there was a span of 14 bases. CDR3 loop: CASSYGGQLNEKLFF. The CDR3, as DNA: TGCGCCAGCAGCTACGGGGGGCAGTTGAATGAAAAACTGTTTTTT.

The chain couples TRBV11-3 to TRBJ2-7; the D gene is possibly TRBD1 (6 bases). Per the germline V gene, CDR1 is SGHNT and CDR2 is YENEEA. The CDR3 has 13 amino acids. The ends were cut back, 5 bases at V and 3 bases at J, with 11 bases in the middle. This CDR3 reads CASSRDNYYEQYF. CDR3 in DNA: TGTGCCAGCAGCAGGGACAACTACTACGAGCAGTACTTC.

The chain has TRBV7-9 and TRBJ2-5; D possibly matches TRBD1 or TRBD2 (5 bases each). This CDR3 has 19 residues. V was clipped by 5 bases and J by 4 bases, with 29 bases between them. Germline CDR1 SEHNR, CDR2 FQNEAQ (reference sequence). CDR3: CASSSRGESGLGRGETQYF. CDR3 coding DNA: TGTGCCAGCAGCAGCCGTGGTGAGTCCGGCCTGGGACGCGGAGAGACCCAGTACTTC.

This sequence joins TRBV7-2 and TRBJ2-7, with D possibly being TRBD1 (6 bases). The germline V gene has CDR1 SGHTA and CDR2 FQGNSA. This CDR3 comprises 18 residues. The V end lost 3 bases, the J end lost 3 bases, and 24 bases lay between the germline ends. CDR3 in amino acids: CASSFSGTNFKGFYEQYF. CDR3 in DNA: TGTGCCAGCAGCTTCTCCGGGACAAATTTCAAGGGCTTCTACGAGCAGTACTTC.

This chain links TRBV7-8 with TRBJ2-1; maybe TRBD2 (5 bases). V gave up 5 bases and J gave up 4 bases, with 21 bases separating them. Germline CDR1 is SGHVS and CDR2 is FQNEAQ. This CDR3 spans 17 amino acids. The CDR3 coding sequence is TGTGCCAGCAGCAGCTTGTCACGGGGTAACGGTTACAATGAGCAGTTCTTC. Amino acids: CASSSLSRGNGYNEQFF.

J is TRBJ2-2 and V is TRBV7-9, with D possibly being TRBD1 or TRBD2 (5 bases each). The CDR3 consists of 13 residues. In germline, CDR1 is SEHNR, CDR2 FQNEAQ (reference sequence). The V end was cut by 10 bases, the J end by 1 base, with 10 bases between. In nucleotides, the CDR3 is TGTGCCATCCTGAGGGGGAACACCGGGGAGCTGTTTTTT. Amino acids: CAILRGNTGELFF.

DNA for the CDR3: TGCACCAGCAGCCAAGATAAGAACAGGGGGCGCTCTAACTATGGCTACACCTTC. As protein: CTSSQDKNRGRSNYGYTF. The chain couples TRBV1 to TRBJ1-2; the D call TRBD1 from the table was never checked on the DNA. TRBV1 is deemed a pseudogene. This CDR3 spans 18 amino acids.

The J gene is TRBJ2-7, the V gene TRBV29-1; 9 bases align to TRBD2. Germline CDR1 and CDR2: SQVTM and ANQGSEA. The CDR3 is made up of 14 amino acids. The junction had 9 bases not matched to a gene; V was cut back by 4 bases and J by 5 bases. CDR3 loop: CSVGLGLATDEQYF. DNA of the CDR3: TGCAGCGTTGGACTGGGACTAGCTACGGACGAGCAGTACTTC.

The chain employs TRBV4-3 and TRBJ2-2; D possibly corresponds to TRBD1 (6 bases). There are 17 residues in the CDR3. Germline V gene data show CDR1 as LGHNA and CDR2 as YSLEER. V lost 2 bases and J lost 0, with 13 bases in between. CDR3 in DNA: TGCGCCAGCAGCCAAAACTTGGACAGTACGAACACCGGGGAGCTGTTTTTT. It translates to CASSQNLDSTNTGELFF.

The chain employs TRBV7-9 and TRBJ2-1; the D gene is possibly TRBD1 (5 bases). The V gene's germline CDR1 is SEHNR and CDR2 FQNEAQ (reference sequence). This CDR3 comprises 13 residues. V was clipped by 3 bases and J by 5 bases, with 8 bases between them. CDR3 coding DNA: TGTGCCAGCAGCTTGGGCAGGGACAATGAGCAGTTCTTC. It specifies CASSLGRDNEQFF.

The chain combines TRBV6-4 with TRBJ2-3; 9 bases agree with TRBD2. The CDR3 runs to 18 residues. V shed 3 bases, J shed 2 bases, and the junction held 12 bases outside the gene matches. Germline-derived CDR1 and CDR2 are MRHNA and SNTAGT. Here the CDR3 DNA reads TGTGCCAGCAGTGAAACCGGGACTAGCTCTTTGCTCACAGATACGCAGTATTTT. Protein: CASSETGTSSLLTDTQYF.

The rearrangement links TRBV7-9 to TRBJ2-3; 12 nucleotides line up with TRBD2. There are 15 residues in the CDR3. Germline loops: CDR1 SEHNR, CDR2 FQNEAQ (reference sequence). J gave up 7 bases and V 5 bases, and 7 bases lay outside the gene matches. The chain's CDR3 is CASSETSGRSYTQYF. The CDR3 DNA is TGTGCCAGCAGCGAAACTAGCGGGAGGTCCTATACGCAGTATTTT.

The gene calls are TRBV29-1 and TRBJ2-7; 7 nucleotides align to TRBD1. The germline V gene has CDR1 SQVTM and CDR2 ANQGSEA. The CDR3 totals 13 residues. V was pared by 7 bases and J by 0 bases, with 6 bases of the junction left unmatched. CDR3 protein: CSAGQASSYEQYF. The CDR3 DNA is TGCAGCGCCGGACAGGCCAGCTCCTACGAGCAGTACTTC.

V usage is TRBV5-1 and J usage is TRBJ2-1; 9 positions match TRBD1. The V gene's germline CDR1 is SGHRS and CDR2 YFSETQ. The CDR3 loop spans 15 amino acids. V was pared by 0 bases and J by 8 bases, with 6 bases of the junction left unmatched. CDR3 sequence: CASSLVGQGAHEQFF. The CDR3 DNA sequence: TGCGCCAGCAGCTTGGTGGGACAGGGAGCACATGAGCAGTTCTTC.

The chain is built from TRBV7-2 and TRBJ2-1, with 8 bases that match TRBD1. With 5 bases clipped from V and 5 bases from J, the junction kept 8 bases outside the gene matches. Germline loops: CDR1 SGHTA, CDR2 FQGNSA. The CDR3 totals 15 residues. CDR3 sequence: CASSTDRGPHNEQFF. The CDR3 DNA reads TGTGCCAGCAGCACCGACAGGGGCCCTCACAATGAGCAGTTCTTC.

The chain links TRBV5-4 to TRBJ1-2, with TRBD1 matching 7 bases. Trimming cost V 0 bases and J 2 bases; bases outside gene matches: 4. The CDR3 has 15 amino acids. Germline values: CDR1 SGHNT, CDR2 YYREEE (reference sequence). In nucleotides, the CDR3 is TGTGCCAGCAGCTTGGGGACAGGCGGAAACTATGGCTACACCTTC. Encoded protein: CASSLGTGGNYGYTF. Drawing the rest from reference TRBV5-4 and TRBJ1-2, the complete variable domain is ETGVTQSPTHLIKTRGQQVTLRCSSQSGHNTVSWYQQALGQGPQFIFQYYREEENGRGNFPPRFSGLQFPNYSSELNVNALELDDSALYLCASSLGTGGNYGYTFGSGTRLTVV.

The V and J genes are TRBV7-3 and TRBJ1-1; D is undetermined. Germline assignment: CDR1 SGHTA and CDR2 FQGTGA. V lost 5 bases, J lost 5 bases, and 12 bases lay in between. CDR3 length: 13 amino acids. The CDR3 DNA follows: TGTGCCAGCAGCGTCAAAGCGGGGACTGAAGCTTTCTTT. It yields the protein CASSVKAGTEAFF.

The chain is built from TRBV27 and TRBJ1-4, with 7 bases that match TRBD1. The germline CDR1 and CDR2 sequences are MNHEY and SMNVEV (reference sequence). Unmatched junction bases numbered 10, after V lost 7 bases and J lost 5 bases. The CDR3 loop spans 15 amino acids. The CDR3 nucleotides read TGTGCCAGCACATTATCAGGGGGGGCAAATGAAAAACTGTTTTTT. Translation: CASTLSGGANEKLFF.

Details on this clone: One base away lies a much larger clone, so this may be a sequencing read error. The genes are TRBV7-9 and TRBJ1-1; 10 nucleotides match TRBD1. CDR3 length: 13 amino acids. Germline-derived CDR1 and CDR2 are SEHNR and FQNEAQ (reference sequence). The CDR3: CASSLETGGEALF. The CDR3 nucleotides read TGTGCCAGCAGCTTAGAGACAGGGGGCGAAGCTCTCTTT.

The chain couples TRBV11-2 to TRBJ1-4; no firm D call. The ends were cut back, 4 bases at V and 11 bases at J, with 17 bases in the middle. The CDR3 runs 14 residues. The germline V gene has CDR1 SGHAT and CDR2 FQNNGV. Written as DNA, the CDR3 is TGTGCCAGCAGCTCACCCGGATTTCGCCAGAAACTGTTTTTT. Its protein product is CASSSPGFRQKLFF.

Comment on this clone: One base away lies a much larger clone, so this may be a sequencing read error. Other nucleotide sequences in the sample specify the same CDR3. The chain links TRBV30 to TRBJ2-7; D is ambiguous. The CDR3 runs to 12 residues. Germline values: CDR1 GTSNPN, CDR2 SVGIG (reference sequence). Trimming removed 0 bases from V and 2 bases from J, with 5 bases in between. The CDR3 coding sequence is TGTGCCTGGAGTGTGGGTACCTACGAGCAGTACTTC. Translated: CAWSVGTYEQYF.

The chain links TRBV12-5 to TRBJ2-6; TRBD1 might be the D (5 bases). V was trimmed by 5 bases and J by 5 bases, leaving 19 bases between them. Germline V lookup: CDR1 LGHNT, CDR2 FRNRAP. The CDR3 runs to 17 residues. CDR3 nucleotide sequence: TGTGCTAGTGGTAGCACAGCAGGACAAAGTCGGGCCAACGTCCTGACTTTC. Its protein product is CASGSTAGQSRANVLTF.

This clone was observed a single time. This may stem from a read error, because a much larger clone lies one nucleotide away. The V call is TRBV28, the J call TRBJ2-7; D is ambiguous. Trimming shortened V by 5 bases and J by 4 bases, and 6 bases separated the two germline ends. This CDR3 region has 11 residues. The germline CDR1 and CDR2 sequences are MDHEN and SYDVKM. CDR3 sequence: CASSLEYEQYF. The DNA for the CDR3 is TGTGCCAGCAGTCTGGAGTACGAGCAGTACTTC. The full variable domain, its missing parts supplied by reference TRBV28 and TRBJ2-7, is DVKVTQSSRYLVKRTGEKVFLECVQDMDHENMFWYRQDPGLGLRLIYFSYDVKMKEKGDIPEGYSVSREKKERFSLILESASTNQTSMYLCASSLEYEQYFGPGTRLTVT.

The chain is built from TRBV6-1 and TRBJ1-3; a possible D gene is TRBD1 (5 bases). Germline CDR1 reads MNHNS; CDR2 reads SASEGT. The CDR3 is made up of 13 amino acids. Trimming pared 10 bases from V and 8 bases from J, leaving 18 bases between. CDR3 protein: CAIKTGGWDTIYF. CDR3 nucleotides: TGTGCCATCAAGACGGGGGGTTGGGACACCATATATTTT.